This is a list of T cell receptor beta chains from one sample in a study of T cells in Graves' hyperthyroidism and ophthalmopathy. One entry per CDR3 protein, called by TCRdb with MiXCR from the multiplex PCR reads. The repertoire consists of around 400,000 distinct CDR3 sequences, with less than 20% occurring once and the leading ten covering 25% to 30%. The sequenced sample was blood. These TCRs come from a woman younger than 30 with Graves' hyperthyroidism that later progressed to Graves' ophthalmopathy. The conserved cysteine and the conserved F or W are not part of the CDR3 here.

cdr3_length: 11; v_call: TRBV20-1; j_call: TRBJ2-3; cdr3_aa: SAPSGITDTQY
cdr3_length: 10; v_call: TRBV7-9; j_call: TRBJ1-2; cdr3_aa: ASSLENYGYT
cdr3_length: 14; v_call: TRBV7-6; j_call: TRBJ2-1; cdr3_aa: ASRRLAGGFYNEQF
cdr3_length: 12; v_call: TRBV19; j_call: TRBJ2-1; cdr3_aa: ASNGASGDNEQF
cdr3_length: 13; v_call: TRBV20-1; j_call: TRBJ2-4; cdr3_aa: SGGEGAGAGNIQY
cdr3_length: 14; v_call: TRBV24-1; j_call: TRBJ2-1; cdr3_aa: ATSDPDRNPYNEQF
cdr3_length: 11; v_call: TRBV2; j_call: TRBJ2-7; cdr3_aa: ASSVGQTYEQY
cdr3_length: 11; v_call: TRBV20-1; j_call: TRBJ2-7; cdr3_aa: SARDRRSYEQY
cdr3_length: 12; v_call: TRBV13; j_call: TRBJ2-4; cdr3_aa: ASSSRTAPNIQY
cdr3_length: 9; v_call: TRBV13; j_call: TRBJ2-7; cdr3_aa: ASSVGREQY
cdr3_length: 13; v_call: TRBV20-1; j_call: TRBJ1-5; cdr3_aa: SARARTGYNQPQH
cdr3_length: 14; v_call: TRBV28; j_call: TRBJ2-3; cdr3_aa: ASSLSTRGGTDTQY
cdr3_length: 19; v_call: TRBV4-2; j_call: TRBJ2-3; cdr3_aa: ASSQLRLRLAGGVNPDTQY
cdr3_length: 13; v_call: TRBV6-2/TRBV6-3; j_call: TRBJ2-1; cdr3_aa: ASSFREVTYNEQF
cdr3_length: 12; v_call: TRBV6-1; j_call: TRBJ2-5; cdr3_aa: ASSETLYQETQY
cdr3_length: 13; v_call: TRBV6-1; j_call: TRBJ2-3; cdr3_aa: ASSVRDRGTDTQY
cdr3_length: 13; v_call: TRBV5-1; j_call: TRBJ2-4; cdr3_aa: ASSSSSGSGNIQY
cdr3_length: 14; v_call: TRBV28; j_call: TRBJ1-6; cdr3_aa: ASRHYQGSNNSPLH
cdr3_length: 12; v_call: TRBV11-2; j_call: TRBJ2-5; cdr3_aa: ASSVDKYQETQY
cdr3_length: 11; v_call: TRBV11-2; j_call: TRBJ2-7; cdr3_aa: ASSLVYPYEQY
cdr3_length: 12; v_call: TRBV20-1; j_call: TRBJ2-3; cdr3_aa: SARKRPYTDTQY
cdr3_length: 12; v_call: TRBV9; j_call: TRBJ2-7; cdr3_aa: ASSVGTETYEQY